This TCR beta chain was sequenced for a study of blood T cell repertoires in COVID-19. At the level of the study: Acute and convalescent COVID-19 specimens originated in the United States, Italy and Spain. PBMCs, B-cell-depleted T cells, or T cells provided the cDNA or gDNA that made up the material.

While infection was still active, Seattle patients were enrolled and then followed longitudinally. The authors' processing: Amplifying reference gene primers gave estimates of nucleated cell counts. Method: immunoSEQ multiplex PCR; TCRdb's copy keeps in-frame clones and lacks some. V and J calls and clone size are copied from that table; D and trimming were computed from the DNA. The table records fewer than 250,000 clones, approximately 90% of them present only once. Sequenced material: peripheral blood. The TCR sequence derives from a man in his sixties with COVID-19, enrolled during active disease.

The CDR3 bases are TGTGCCAGCAGCCCGAGACAGGGTCCGTATCAGCCCCAGCATTTT. It codes for CASSPRQGPYQPQHF. The chain joins TRBV11-2 to TRBJ1-5; the match to TRBD1 covers 7 bases. Germline lookup yields CDR1 SGHAT and CDR2 FQNNGV. The CDR3 has 15 amino acids. V trimming: 5 bases; J trimming: 5 bases; junction bases outside the gene matches: 9.